The source of this TCR beta chain is a study of blood T cell repertoires in COVID-19. Study-wide background: T cells, B-cell-depleted T cells, or PBMCs supplied cDNA or gDNA.

In the original workflow: Cell counts per sample came from amplifying reference gene primers. The method was immunoSEQ multiplex PCR; TCRdb's version includes in-frame clones alone and lacks a portion of them. The V and J calls and clone size are taken from that table; D and trimming were inferred from the DNA. Of 100,000 or so clones listed, 70% to 90% are singletons. V was pared by 0 bases and J by 4 bases, with 8 bases between. Per the germline V gene, CDR1 is MNHEY and CDR2 is SVGAGI. The CDR3 contains 14 residues. The sample consisted of peripheral blood. The chain links TRBV6-5 to TRBJ2-3; D gene uncertain. The receptor's source is a woman aged 25 to 45 with acute or convalescent COVID-19. The DNA of the CDR3 is TGTGCCAGCAGTTACTCGAGTACCTCAGATACGCAGTATTTT. Translated: CASSYSSTSDTQYF.